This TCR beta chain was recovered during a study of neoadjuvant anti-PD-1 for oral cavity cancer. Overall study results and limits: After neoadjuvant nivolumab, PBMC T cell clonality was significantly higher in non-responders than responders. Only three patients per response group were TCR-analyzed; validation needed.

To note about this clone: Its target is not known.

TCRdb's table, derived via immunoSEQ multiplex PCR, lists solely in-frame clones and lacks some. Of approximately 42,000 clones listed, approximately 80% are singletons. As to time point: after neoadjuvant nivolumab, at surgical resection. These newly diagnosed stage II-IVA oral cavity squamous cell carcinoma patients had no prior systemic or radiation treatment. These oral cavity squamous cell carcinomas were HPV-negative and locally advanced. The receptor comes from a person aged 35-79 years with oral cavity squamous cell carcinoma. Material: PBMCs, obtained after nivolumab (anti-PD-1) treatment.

The CDR3 nucleotides read TGTGCCAGCAGCGTAGGACAACTTTCTGGAAACACCATATATTTT. As protein: CASSVGQLSGNTIYF. This chain links TRBV9 with TRBJ1-3; the D is unclear. Germline values: CDR1 SGDLS, CDR2 YYNGEE. V gave up 0 bases and J gave up 1 base, with 8 bases separating them. The CDR3 covers 15 residues.